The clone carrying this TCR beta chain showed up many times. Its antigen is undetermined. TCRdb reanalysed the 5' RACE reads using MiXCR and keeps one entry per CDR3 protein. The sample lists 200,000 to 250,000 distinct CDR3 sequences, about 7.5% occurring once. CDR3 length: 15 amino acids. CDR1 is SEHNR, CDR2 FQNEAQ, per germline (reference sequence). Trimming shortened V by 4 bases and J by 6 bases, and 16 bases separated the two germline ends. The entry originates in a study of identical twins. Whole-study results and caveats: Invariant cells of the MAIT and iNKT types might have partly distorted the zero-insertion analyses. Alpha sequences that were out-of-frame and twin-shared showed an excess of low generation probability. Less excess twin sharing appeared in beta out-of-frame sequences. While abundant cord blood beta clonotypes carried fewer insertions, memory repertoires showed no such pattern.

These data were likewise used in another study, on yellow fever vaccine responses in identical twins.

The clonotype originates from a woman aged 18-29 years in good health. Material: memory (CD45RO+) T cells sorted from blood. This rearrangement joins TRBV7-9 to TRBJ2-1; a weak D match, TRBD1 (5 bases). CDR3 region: CASSSTVEAPNEQFF. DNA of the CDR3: TGTGCCAGCAGCTCGACAGTTGAGGCCCCCAATGAGCAGTTCTTC.